The 5 T cell receptor beta chains in this list originate from one sample, sequenced in a study of blood T cell repertoires in COVID-19 (TCRdb year 2020). The library was prepared using the immunoSEQ multiplex PCR assay. TCRdb mirrors the immuneACCESS table, restricted to in-frame sequences. Some clones are absent from its copies; in checked studies, under half trace to an unresolved V gene, and the reason for the others is unknown. For this sample the table gives approximately 150,000 clones, of which around 88% were detected only once. Together, the top ten hold about 5% of the sample. What was sequenced was peripheral blood. Receptors originate from a human donor in a cohort sampled during active COVID-19.

The V gene is TRBV10-3, the J gene TRBJ1-5; 8 bases agree with TRBD1. This CDR3 contains 14 residues. CDR1 and CDR2 from the germline V gene are ENHRY and SYGVKD. Trimming removed 5 bases from V and 4 bases from J; junction bases left unmatched: 4. The CDR3 is CAISPGQGNQPQHF. The CDR3 nucleotides are TGTGCCATCAGTCCAGGACAGGGAAATCAGCCCCAGCATTTT.

The V call is TRBV9, the J call TRBJ1-3, with D unresolved. Germline assignment: CDR1 SGDLS and CDR2 YYNGEE. CDR3 length: 14 residues. The germline V and J ends were trimmed by 5 bases and 4 bases, with 13 bases remaining between them. In DNA, the CDR3 is TGTGCCAGCAGTGGAGGATTTCTCGGAAACACCATATATTTT. Translating gives CASSGGFLGNTIYF. Drawing the rest from reference TRBV9 and TRBJ1-3, the complete variable domain is DSGVTQTPKHLITATGQRVTLRCSPRSGDLSVYWYQQSLDQGLQFLIQYYNGEERAKGNILERFSAQQFPDLHSELNLSSLELGDSALYFCASSGGFLGNTIYFGEGSWLTVV.

This clone was counted a few times. The chain carries TRBV19 and TRBJ1-1; 8 bases agree with TRBD1. Per the germline V gene, CDR1 is LNHDA and CDR2 is SQIVND (reference sequence). The ends lost 6 bases at V and 1 base at J; junction bases unmatched: 4. The CDR3 is made up of 14 amino acids. The CDR3 loop reads CASRRQGQNTEAFF. CDR3 DNA sequence: TGTGCCAGTAGAAGACAGGGGCAGAACACTGAAGCTTTCTTT.

Comment on this clone: Other DNA sequences in this sample translate to the same CDR3. The V and J genes are TRBV3-1 (or the pseudogene TRBV3-2) and TRBJ1-3, with TRBD1 matching over 9 bases. Germline CDR1 reads LGHDT; CDR2 reads YNNKEL (reference sequence). With 2 bases clipped from V and 8 bases from J, the junction kept 4 bases outside the gene matches. This CDR3 is 14 amino acids long. The DNA for the CDR3 is TGTGCCAGCAGCCAAAGGACAGGGGCGGACACCATATATTTT. This translates into CASSQRTGADTIYF.

The chain is built from TRBV7-8 and TRBJ2-3, with 7 bases aligning to TRBD2. J lost 1 base, V lost 4 bases, and 5 bases had no gene match. The CDR3 loop spans 15 amino acids. Germline V lookup: CDR1 SGHVS, CDR2 FQNEAQ. CDR3 nucleotides: TGTGCCAGCAGCTGGGGGGGAGGGGGCACAGATACGCAGTATTTT. Its protein product is CASSWGGGGTDTQYF.